A single sample gave rise to the 20 T cell receptor beta chains below, sequenced in a study of a mutant IDH1 vaccine in newly diagnosed glioma. The repertoire was sequenced with immunoSEQ multiplex PCR; TCRdb's copy has only in-frame clones and lacks some. The top ten hold 4% to 6% of the sample, which has tens of thousands of clones, 81% seen once. These TCRs are of unknown antigen specificity. Noted time point: week 23, last vaccination. Topical imiquimod accompanied each vaccine dose, which consisted of 300 ug of mutant IDH1 20-mer peptide. Sequenced material: PBMCs, taken from a glioma patient whose treatment included an IDH1 peptide vaccine. The receptors here all came from a man aged 35-49 years with glioma.

The V gene is TRBV2, the J gene TRBJ2-5, with D unresolved. The V gene's germline CDR1 is SNHLY and CDR2 FYNNEI. V was pared by 4 bases and J by 5 bases, with 11 bases between. CDR3 length: 13 amino acids. For the CDR3, the DNA is TGTGCCAGCAGTGCGACCCGAGCTGAGACCCAGTACTTC. This encodes CASSATRAETQYF.

V usage is TRBV18 and J usage is TRBJ2-3; D is uncertain. The CDR3 spans 15 residues. Germline V lookup: CDR1 KGHSH, CDR2 LQKENI. Trimming took 1 base from V and 2 from J, leaving 10 bases between them. The CDR3 DNA reads TGTGCCAGCTCACCACTAGACTTCCCCACAGATACGCAGTATTTT. This codes for CASSPLDFPTDTQYF.

The chain combines TRBV7-2 with TRBJ2-1; tentatively, D is TRBD2 (5 bases). V was trimmed by 5 bases and J by 0 bases, leaving 11 bases between them. The germline gives CDR1 SGHTA, CDR2 FQGNSA. CDR3 length: 15 amino acids. The CDR3 bases are TGTGCCAGCAGCAGCGGTGTGGGCTCCTACAATGAGCAGTTCTTC. This translates into CASSSGVGSYNEQFF.

The CDR3 DNA reads as TGTGCCAGCAGCTGGAGGGGAAGCGGGGGGTCCTTTGATACGCAGTATTTT. Translated, it gives CASSWRGSGGSFDTQYF. The chain has TRBV7-2 and TRBJ2-3; 9 bases are a match to TRBD2. Germline V lookup: CDR1 SGHTA, CDR2 FQGNSA. V lost 4 bases, J lost 6 bases, and 14 bases stayed unmatched. This CDR3 is 17 amino acids long.

This clone was counted between two and nine times. The chain employs TRBV27 and TRBJ1-2; TRBD1 matches at 7 bases. CDR1 is MNHEY and CDR2 is SMNVEV in the germline V gene (reference sequence). With 5 bases clipped from V and 5 bases from J, the junction kept 5 bases outside the gene matches. This CDR3 comprises 13 residues. CDR3 sequence (DNA): TGTGCCAGCAGTCAACAGGGGCCGTATGGCTACACCTTC. Translated, it gives CASSQQGPYGYTF.

This chain links TRBV5-5 with TRBJ2-7; TRBD1 might be the D (5 bases). V lost 0 bases to trimming and J lost 2 bases, with 9 bases between them. Germline CDR1 is SGHKS and CDR2 is YYEKEE (reference sequence). The CDR3 runs 14 residues. CDR3 bases: TGTGCCAGCAGCTTGGAGGGGTTTCCCTACGAGCAGTACTTC. The encoded protein is CASSLEGFPYEQYF.

This clone is medium-sized. J is TRBJ1-1 and V is TRBV7-9; 7 positions agree with TRBD1. The CDR3 contains 13 residues. Losses at the gene ends were 5 bases for V and 9 bases for J; bases not matched to a gene: 9. Germline-derived CDR1 and CDR2 are SEHNR and FQNEAQ (reference sequence). The DNA for the CDR3 is TGTGCCAGCAGCCTCACTATGGGACAGCAAGCTTTCTTT. This codes for CASSLTMGQQAFF.

J is TRBJ1-5 and V is TRBV6-6, with D possibly TRBD1 on 5 matching bases. Germline V lookup: CDR1 MNHNY, CDR2 SVGAGI (reference sequence). The V and J ends lost 6 bases and 6 bases respectively, with 15 bases between them. CDR3 length: 14 amino acids. The CDR3 region is CASRGGQGGQPQHF. The CDR3 DNA is TGTGCCAGCAGGGGGGGTCAGGGAGGTCAGCCCCAGCATTTT.

This clone showed up just a few times. The V gene is TRBV5-1, the J gene TRBJ2-2; a possible D gene is TRBD1 (5 bases). The CDR3 is 18 residues long. CDR1 is SGHRS, CDR2 YFSETQ, per germline. V was shortened by 1 base and J by 5 bases, with 21 bases between the two germline ends. The CDR3 is CASSLSVGAGSRTGELFF. The CDR3, as DNA: TGCGCCAGCAGCTTGTCGGTGGGTGCAGGGTCGAGGACCGGGGAGCTGTTTTTT.

This clone appeared once. V gene TRBV27 combines with J gene TRBJ2-7; a weak D match, TRBD1 (6 bases). The CDR3 runs to 16 residues. V lost 1 base to trimming and J lost 3 bases, with 16 bases between them. CDR1 is MNHEY, CDR2 SMNVEV, per germline (reference sequence). The CDR3 nucleotides read TGTGCCAGCAGTTTATTCTCCGGGAAAGGGGGCTACGAGCAGTACTTC. Translated, it gives CASSLFSGKGGYEQYF.

The V and J genes are TRBV29-1 and TRBJ2-1; maybe TRBD2 (7 bases). CDR3 length: 17 residues. CDR1 and CDR2 (germline): SQVTM, ANQGSEA. V shed 0 bases and J shed 6 bases, with 21 bases lying between them. In DNA form, the CDR3 reads TGCAGCGTTGAAGATAGGATTGGGGGGGCGAGGATCAATGAGCAGTTCTTC. Translated: CSVEDRIGGARINEQFF.

The chain uses TRBV5-6 and TRBJ2-2, with D maybe TRBD2 (7 bases). This CDR3 comprises 14 residues. Looked up from germline, CDR1 is SGHDT and CDR2 is YYEEEE. Trimming shortened V by 5 bases and J by 6 bases, and 14 bases separated the two germline ends. This chain's CDR3 is CASRPRGRAGELFF. CDR3 nucleotides: TGTGCCAGCAGGCCGAGGGGGAGGGCCGGGGAGCTGTTTTTT. The variable domain in full, with the rest retrieved from reference TRBV5-6 and TRBJ2-2, is DAGVTQSPTHLIKTRGQQVTLRCSPKSGHDTVSWYQQALGQGPQFIFQYYEEEERQRGNFPDRFSGHQFPNYSSELNVNALLLGDSALYLCASRPRGRAGELFFGEGSRLTVL.

V is TRBV4-3 and J is TRBJ1-1, with D perhaps matching TRBD1 (6 bases). This CDR3 has 13 amino acids. Germline CDR1 reads LGHNA; CDR2 reads YSLEER. The CDR3: CVYRGGISTEAFF. In DNA form, the CDR3 reads TGCGTCTACAGAGGGGGGATCTCAACCGAAGCTTTCTTT.

J is TRBJ2-4 and V is TRBV5-6; tentative D call: TRBD1 (5 bases). Trimming removed 2 bases from V and 0 bases from J, with 15 bases in between. CDR1 SGHDT and CDR2 YYEEEE come from the germline V gene. The CDR3 length is 17 residues. CDR3 nucleotide sequence: TGTGCCAGCAGCTTAAGGGGAAGGGGCATAGCCAAAAACATTCAGTACTTC. It is translated as CASSLRGRGIAKNIQYF.

The CDR3 region is CASSPGTVNQPQHF. The CDR3 DNA follows: TGTGCCAGTAGTCCCGGGACAGTCAATCAGCCCCAGCATTTT. The gene calls are TRBV19 and TRBJ1-5, with TRBD1 matching over 7 bases. The V and J ends lost 5 bases and 3 bases, in that order; junction bases with no gene match: 4. The CDR3 spans 14 residues. CDR1 LNHDA and CDR2 SQIVND come from the germline V gene (reference sequence). Variable domain in full (rest from reference TRBV19 and TRBJ1-5): DGGITQSPKYLFRKEGQNVTLSCEQNLNHDAMYWYRQDPGQGLRLIYYSQIVNDFQKGDIAEGYSVSREKKESFPLTVTSAQKNPTAFYLCASSPGTVNQPQHFGDGTRLSIL.

The chain links TRBV29-1 to TRBJ1-1; 7 bases map to TRBD1. J gave up 5 bases and V 6 bases, and 6 bases lay outside the gene matches. The CDR3 runs 12 residues. CDR1 is SQVTM, CDR2 ANQGSEA, per germline. CDR3 nucleotide sequence: TGCAGCGTCCCAGGGACAGAAACTGAAGCTTTCTTT. Translating gives CSVPGTETEAFF. The full variable domain, its missing parts supplied by reference TRBV29-1 and TRBJ1-1, is SAVISQKPSRDICQRGTSLTIQCQVDSQVTMMFWYRQQPGQSLTLIATANQGSEATYESGFVIDKFPISRPNLTFSTLTVSNMSPEDSSIYLCSVPGTETEAFFGQGTRLTVV.

In this sample, this clone turned up a few times. The chain uses TRBV6-4 and TRBJ1-1; D gene ambiguous. Germline V gene lookup returns CDR1 MRHNA and CDR2 SNTAGT. The V gene lost 1 base and the J gene lost 5 bases, with 14 bases spanning the gap. The CDR3 consists of 15 residues. The CDR3 protein is CASSDWVTLGTEAFF. CDR3 nucleotides: TGTGCCAGCAGTGACTGGGTGACCCTGGGGACTGAAGCTTTCTTT.

The CDR3 sequence: CASSPTYGYGYTF. For the CDR3, the DNA is TGTGCCAGCAGCCCAACTTACGGCTATGGCTACACCTTC. The chain couples TRBV5-6 to TRBJ1-2, with D unresolved. Germline CDR1 is SGHDT and CDR2 is YYEEEE. Trimming removed 4 bases at V and 4 bases at J, with 11 bases between. The CDR3 covers 13 residues.

This sequence joins TRBV11-3 and TRBJ2-1, with 8 nucleotides matching TRBD2. J was trimmed by 5 bases and V by 5 bases; bases with no gene match: 8. This CDR3 contains 15 residues. Germline V gene data show CDR1 as SGHNT and CDR2 as YENEEA. The CDR3 sequence: CASSPRGGPHNEQFF. The CDR3 DNA reads as TGTGCCAGCAGCCCCCGCGGGGGGCCCCACAATGAGCAGTTCTTC.

This chain uses TRBV19 with TRBJ2-1; 10 bases are shared with TRBD2. The CDR3 is 16 amino acids. With 5 bases clipped from V and 4 bases from J, the junction kept 8 bases outside the gene matches. CDR1 is LNHDA, CDR2 SQIVND, per germline (reference sequence). CDR3 sequence reads: CASSVVAGGSYNEQFF. DNA of the CDR3: TGTGCCAGTAGTGTCGTAGCGGGGGGATCTTACAATGAGCAGTTCTTC.